This note documents a single TCR beta chain sequence. TCRdb's copy holds only in-frame clones and misses some; the assay was immunoSEQ multiplex PCR. Of 300,000 to 450,000 clones in the sample, around 90% were seen once. The sample is drawn from a study of blood T cell repertoires in COVID-19. The CDR3 loop spans 16 amino acids. V shed 4 bases and J 3 bases; nucleotides not matched to a gene: 8. Germline V CDR1 and CDR2: LGHDT, YNNKEL (reference sequence). Sequencing input: peripheral blood. The chain is built from TRBV3-1 (or the pseudogene TRBV3-2) and TRBJ2-3; 9 nucleotides agree with TRBD2. The sequence derives from a human donor in a cohort sampled during active COVID-19. The CDR3, as DNA: TGTGCCAGCAGCCCCATGTTGCGGGGGGGTACAGATACGCAGTATTTT. Its protein is CASSPMLRGGTDTQYF.